Listed below are T cell receptor beta chains from one sample, sequenced in a study of CD8 T cells in ankylosing spondylitis. A single record per CDR3 protein comes from TCRdb applying MiXCR to the 5' RACE reads. In the table there are a few hundred thousand distinct CDR3 sequences, about a fifth of which are singletons. Sequenced: blood, either unsorted or a sorted T cell fraction (not recorded which). These TCRs come from a female donor with ankylosing spondylitis or in good health (not recorded which). CDR3s include the opening cysteine and the closing phenylalanine or tryptophan. The D gene is left open where the match is weak. Some rows have no size entry. The others give once, few or many, or a class for an expanded clone.

TRBV29-1	TRBJ2-5	.	.	TGCAGCGCCACGGGGGTAACAAGGGAGACCCAGTACTTC	CSATGVTRETQYF
TRBV15	TRBJ2-2	.	.	TGTGCCACCAGCTTCCGGAAGCCCCCGAACACCGGGGAGCTGTTTTTT	CATSFRKPPNTGELFF
TRBV12-3/TRBV12-4	TRBJ2-3	TRBD2	few	TGTGCCAGCAGTTTAAGCGGGGGTGCAGATACGCAGTATTTT	CASSLSGGADTQYF
TRBV12-3/TRBV12-4	TRBJ1-6	.	.	TGTGCCAGCAGTTTTAGGGGTGGGAATTCACCCCTCCACTTT	CASSFRGGNSPLHF
TRBV12-3/TRBV12-4	TRBJ2-7	TRBD2	few	TGTGCCAGCAGCTCGGGACTAGCGGGAAAGGGCGAGCAGTACTTC	CASSSGLAGKGEQYF
TRBV29-1	TRBJ1-2	.	few	TGCAGCGTTGATCATTCAGACAGTGGATATGGCTACACCTTC	CSVDHSDSGYGYTF
TRBV6-2/TRBV6-3	TRBJ1-2	.	once	TGTGCCAGCAGTGCTAATAACTACTATGGCTACACCTTC	CASSANNYYGYTF
TRBV20-1	TRBJ2-7	.	.	TGCAGTGCTAGAGACCGAGATCGGGAACCTAGCGAGCAGTACTTC	CSARDRDREPSEQYF
TRBV28	TRBJ2-1	.	.	TGTGCCAGCAGCCGCCGCGGGCTTTGGGATGGTGAGCAGTTCTTC	CASSRRGLWDGEQFF
TRBV20-1	TRBJ1-2	.	few	TGCAGTGCCCCTCAACCAGGCGGGGGTGCGGACATTATCGATGGCTACACCTTC	CSAPQPGGGADIIDGYTF
TRBV11-2	TRBJ2-2	.	.	TGTGCCAGCAGCTTACCATCCCTGGGGAGGATCGCGGGGCTGTTTTTT	CASSLPSLGRIAGLFF
TRBV6-1	TRBJ2-1	.	.	TGTGCCAGCAGTGAAGGCAGGGGGGCCTACAATGAGCAGTTCTTC	CASSEGRGAYNEQFF
TRBV10-3	TRBJ2-3	TRBD1	.	TGTGCCATCAGAGGACAGGGGGGGGGCACAGATACGCAGTATTTT	CAIRGQGGGTDTQYF
TRBV12-3/TRBV12-4	TRBJ1-1	TRBD1	many	TGTGCCAGCAGTTTATGGGACAGGGGGATTCCTGAAGCTTTCTTT	CASSLWDRGIPEAFF
TRBV7-2	TRBJ2-7	.	many	TGTGCCAGCAGCTTTAGGGGGTTCTACGAGCAGTACTTC	CASSFRGFYEQYF
TRBV15	TRBJ2-2	.	few	TGTGCCACCAGCAGAGATGTAGTGGGCGGGGAGCTGTTTTTT	CATSRDVVGGELFF
TRBV6-1	TRBJ2-3	TRBD2	.	TGTGCCAGCAGTCGGCTAGCCGGGGGGGATACGCAGTATTTT	CASSRLAGGDTQYF
TRBV20-1	TRBJ2-7	.	few	TGCAGTGCAACCCCGGGACCTATCTACGAGCAGTACTTC	CSATPGPIYEQYF
TRBV10-3	TRBJ2-5	.	.	TGTGCCATCGGCCGGGGAAGGGGAGAGACCCAGTACTTC	CAIGRGRGETQYF
TRBV29-1	TRBJ2-3	.	many	TGCAGCGTTGAAGGGCGGGTGAGCACAGATACGCAGTATTTT	CSVEGRVSTDTQYF
TRBV6-2/TRBV6-3	TRBJ2-3	TRBD1	.	TGTGCCACCGGACAGGGCACAGATACGCAGTATTTT	CATGQGTDTQYF
TRBV29-1	TRBJ2-1	.	few	TGCAGCGTTGGAACCGGTACTTTTGATGAGCAGTTCTTC	CSVGTGTFDEQFF
TRBV18	TRBJ2-1	TRBD1	few	TGTGCCAGCTCCCACGGACAGGGGGAGGTAAATGAGCAGTTCTTC	CASSHGQGEVNEQFF
TRBV18	TRBJ2-1	.	few	TGTGCCAGCTCGTCCAACTCGGGTAATGAGCAGTTCTTC	CASSSNSGNEQFF
TRBV20-1	TRBJ1-5	.	.	TGCAGTGCTAAGGGGGGCGCTAGCAATCAGCCCCAGCATTTT	CSAKGGASNQPQHF
TRBV6-5	TRBJ1-1	.	few	TGTGCCAGCAGGGGGACGTGGGGGGCTTTCTTT	CASRGTWGAFF
TRBV15	TRBJ2-7	.	.	TGTGCCACCAGCAGAGCCAGGACCTCCTACGAGCAGTACTTC	CATSRARTSYEQYF
TRBV20-1	TRBJ2-3	TRBD2	.	TGCAGTGCTAGTACTAGCGGCACAGATACGCAGTATTTT	CSASTSGTDTQYF
TRBV27	TRBJ2-2	TRBD2	few	TGTGCCAGCAGTTCCCCTAGCGGGATAAACACCGGGGAGCTGTTTTTT	CASSSPSGINTGELFF
TRBV5-1	TRBJ1-1	TRBD1	.	TGCGCCAGCAGCGCGGGACAGGGGAGGACTGAAGCTTTCTTT	CASSAGQGRTEAFF
TRBV29-1	TRBJ2-2	TRBD2	few	TGCAGCGCCAACGGAGCGGGAGAGCGGCCCGGGGAGCTGTTTTTT	CSANGAGERPGELFF
TRBV6-1	TRBJ1-4	TRBD1	many	TGTGCCAGCAGTGAAGCGCTGGGACAGGGAAGTGAAAAACTGTTTTTT	CASSEALGQGSEKLFF
TRBV10-3	TRBJ2-5	.	.	TGTGCCATCAGCGGACAGATTCGGGAGACCCAGTACTTC	CAISGQIRETQYF
TRBV7-9	TRBJ2-3	TRBD2	.	TGTGCCAGCAGCTCACCTAGCGGGAGAGCAGATACGCAGTATTTT	CASSSPSGRADTQYF
TRBV5-1	TRBJ2-3	TRBD2	.	TGCGCCAGCAGCTTGGTAGGCGGCGGGAGATCAGATACGCAGTATTTT	CASSLVGGGRSDTQYF
TRBV21-1	TRBJ2-4	.	.	TGTGCCAGCAGCAAAGGGTGGGTGGAACCAGCCAAAAACATTCAGTACTTC	CASSKGWVEPAKNIQYF
TRBV5-5	TRBJ1-5	.	.	TGTGCCAGCAGCCCCGACGGCGTTAGTCATCAGCCCCAGCATTTT	CASSPDGVSHQPQHF
TRBV2	TRBJ2-1	TRBD2	.	TGTGCCAGCAGCCGGACTAGCGGGATCATAAATGAGCAGTTCTTC	CASSRTSGIINEQFF
TRBV20-1	TRBJ2-5	.	.	TGCAGTGCTGATGCGTGGCAACAAGAGACCCAGTACTTC	CSADAWQQETQYF
TRBV20-1	TRBJ2-7	TRBD2	many	TGCAGTGCTGGCCCTAGCGGGAGCTCCTACGAGCAGTACTTC	CSAGPSGSSYEQYF
TRBV7-9	TRBJ2-3	TRBD1	few	TGTGCCAGCAGCCGGACAGGGGGCGCAAAAGATACGCAGTATTTT	CASSRTGGAKDTQYF
TRBV20-1	TRBJ2-7	.	few	TGCAGCCCCGGGGACGGAACTTACGAGCAGTACTTC	CSPGDGTYEQYF
TRBV6-2/TRBV6-3	TRBJ1-5	TRBD1	.	TGTGCCAGCAGTTGGACAGGGTATCAGCCCCGGCATTTT	CASSWTGYQPRHF
TRBV20-1	TRBJ2-7	TRBD2	few	TGCAGTGCTAGACGCCAGGGTGATAGCGGGTCGCCCTACGAGCAGTACTTC	CSARRQGDSGSPYEQYF
TRBV12-3/TRBV12-4	TRBJ2-3	.	.	TGTGCCAGCTCGGGTACTGTAGTGGACACAGATACGCAGTATTTT	CASSGTVVDTDTQYF
TRBV5-6	TRBJ2-1	TRBD2	.	TGTGCCAGCAGCCATAGCGGGAGGTTGGTTGAGCAGTTCTTC	CASSHSGRLVEQFF
TRBV7-2	TRBJ2-5	TRBD1	few	TGTGCCAGCAGCTTTCTCCCGGGACAGGGCGCTCGAGAGACCCAGTACTTC	CASSFLPGQGARETQYF
TRBV7-8	TRBJ2-7	TRBD2	few	TGTGCCAGCAGCTCCCCGGGACTAGCGGGGTCCTACGAGCAGTACTTC	CASSSPGLAGSYEQYF
TRBV9	TRBJ2-5	.	.	TGTGCCAGCAGCGTGGGATACCAAGAGACCCAGTACTTC	CASSVGYQETQYF
TRBV20-1	TRBJ2-7	.	.	TGCAGTGCTAGTCGTGGGAGCGACGAGCAGTACTTC	CSASRGSDEQYF
TRBV20-1	TRBJ1-6	.	.	TGCAGTGCTAGGGGTCAGGGGAGTTCACCCCTCCACTTT	CSARGQGSSPLHF
TRBV12-3/TRBV12-4	TRBJ2-5	.	few	TGTGCCAGCGCTAGGGGGGCGGAGACCCAGTACTTC	CASARGAETQYF
TRBV12-5	TRBJ2-5	TRBD2	few	TGTGCTAGTGGGGAGGGGACTAGCGGAAAAGAGACCCAGTACTTC	CASGEGTSGKETQYF
TRBV6-5	TRBJ1-1	.	.	TGTGCCAGCAGTTACTCGGTCACCCGTGAAGCTTTCTTT	CASSYSVTREAFF
TRBV12-3/TRBV12-4	TRBJ1-2	.	many	TGTGCCAGCAGTTCGAGGCAGGGTGTTAACTATGGCTACACCTTC	CASSSRQGVNYGYTF
TRBV28	TRBJ2-1	TRBD2	.	TGTGCCAGTCATGGGAGCGGGACCTACAATGAGCAGTTCTTC	CASHGSGTYNEQFF
TRBV29-1	TRBJ1-1	.	.	TGCAGCGCACTGACAGGAGGGACTGAAGCTTTCTTT	CSALTGGTEAFF
TRBV7-9	TRBJ2-3	.	.	TGTGCCAGCAGCTCGCTGGCGGGCCGCACAGATACGCAGTATTTT	CASSSLAGRTDTQYF
TRBV27	TRBJ2-7	TRBD2	.	TGTGCCAGCAGTCCTAACCTAGCGGGGAGCTCCTACGAGCAGTACTTC	CASSPNLAGSSYEQYF